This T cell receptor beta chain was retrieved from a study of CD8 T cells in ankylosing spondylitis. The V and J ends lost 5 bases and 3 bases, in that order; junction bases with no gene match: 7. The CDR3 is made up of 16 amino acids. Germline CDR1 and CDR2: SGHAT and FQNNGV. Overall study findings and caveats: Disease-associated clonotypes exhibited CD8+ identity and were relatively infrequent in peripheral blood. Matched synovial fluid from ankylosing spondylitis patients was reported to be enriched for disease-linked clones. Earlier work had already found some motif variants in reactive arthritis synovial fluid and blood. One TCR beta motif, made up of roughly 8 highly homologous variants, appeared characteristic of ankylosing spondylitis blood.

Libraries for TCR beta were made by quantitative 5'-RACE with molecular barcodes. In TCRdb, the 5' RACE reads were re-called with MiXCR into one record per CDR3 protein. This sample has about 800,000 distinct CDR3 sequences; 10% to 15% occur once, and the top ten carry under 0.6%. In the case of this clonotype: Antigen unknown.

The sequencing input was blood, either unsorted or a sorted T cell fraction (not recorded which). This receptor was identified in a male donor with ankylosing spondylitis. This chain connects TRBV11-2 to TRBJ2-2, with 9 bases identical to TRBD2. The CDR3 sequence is CASSPRGGRDTGELFF. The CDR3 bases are TGTGCCAGCAGCCCGAGGGGCGGGAGGGACACCGGGGAGCTGTTTTTT.